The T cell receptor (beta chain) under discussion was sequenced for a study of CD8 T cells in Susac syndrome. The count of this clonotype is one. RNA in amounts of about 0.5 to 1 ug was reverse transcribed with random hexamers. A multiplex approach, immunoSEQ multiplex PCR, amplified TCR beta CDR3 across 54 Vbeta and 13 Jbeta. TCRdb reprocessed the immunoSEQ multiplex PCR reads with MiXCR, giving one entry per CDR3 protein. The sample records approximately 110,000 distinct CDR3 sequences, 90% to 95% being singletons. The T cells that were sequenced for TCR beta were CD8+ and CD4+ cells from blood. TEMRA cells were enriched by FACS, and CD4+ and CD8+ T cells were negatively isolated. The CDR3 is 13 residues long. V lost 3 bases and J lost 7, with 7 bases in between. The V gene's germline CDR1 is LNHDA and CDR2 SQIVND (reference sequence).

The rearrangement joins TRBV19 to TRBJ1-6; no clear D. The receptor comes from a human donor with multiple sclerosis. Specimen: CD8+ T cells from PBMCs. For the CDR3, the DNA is TGTGCCAGTAGTATGAGCGGGAATTCACCCCTCCACTTT. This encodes CASSMSGNSPLHF.